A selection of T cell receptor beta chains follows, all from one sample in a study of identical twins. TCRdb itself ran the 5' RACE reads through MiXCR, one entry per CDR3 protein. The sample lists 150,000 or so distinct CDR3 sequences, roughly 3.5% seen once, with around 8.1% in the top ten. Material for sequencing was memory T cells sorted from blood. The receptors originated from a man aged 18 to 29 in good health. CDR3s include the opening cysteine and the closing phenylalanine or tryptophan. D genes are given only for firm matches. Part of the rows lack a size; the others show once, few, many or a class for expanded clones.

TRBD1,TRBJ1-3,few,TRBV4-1,CASSQETGFGGNTIYF,TGCGCCAGCAGCCAAGAGACAGGGTTCGGTGGAAACACCATATATTTT
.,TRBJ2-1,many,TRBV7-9,CASSLSHNEQFF,TGTGCCAGCAGCTTGTCCCACAATGAGCAGTTCTTC
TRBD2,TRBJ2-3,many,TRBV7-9,CASILAGGPRTDTQYF,TGTGCCAGCATCCTAGCGGGAGGGCCGCGCACAGATACGCAGTATTTT
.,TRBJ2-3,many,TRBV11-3,CASSLGPNTQYF,TGTGCCAGCAGCTTAGGTCCAAATACGCAGTATTTT
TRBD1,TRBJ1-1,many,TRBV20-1,CSATDRGTEAFF,TGCAGTGCAACGGACAGGGGAACTGAAGCTTTCTTT
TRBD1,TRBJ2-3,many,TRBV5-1,CASSLAGTDTDTQYF,TGCGCCAGCAGCTTGGCCGGGACAGACACAGATACGCAGTATTTT
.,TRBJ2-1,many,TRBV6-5,CASSYLGRDIYSYNEQFF,TGTGCCAGCAGTTACTTGGGCCGGGACATCTACTCCTACAATGAGCAGTTCTTC
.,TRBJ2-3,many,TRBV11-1,CASSFQGYELLGTDTQYF,TGTGCCAGCAGCTTTCAGGGTTATGAACTACTGGGAACAGATACGCAGTATTTT
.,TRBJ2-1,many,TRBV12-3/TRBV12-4,CASSLAGLFGNEQFF,TGTGCCAGCAGTTTAGCAGGCCTCTTCGGGAATGAGCAGTTCTTC
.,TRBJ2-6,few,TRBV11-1,CASSLARHSGANVLTF,TGTGCCAGCAGCTTAGCGCGGCACTCTGGGGCCAACGTCCTGACTTTC
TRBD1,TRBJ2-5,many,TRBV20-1,CSASRWDRGGETQYF,TGCAGTGCTAGTAGATGGGACAGGGGTGGGGAGACCCAGTACTTC
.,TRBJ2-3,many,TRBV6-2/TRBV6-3,CASSYSKGDTQYF,TGTGCCAGCAGTTACTCCAAGGGAGATACGCAGTATTTT
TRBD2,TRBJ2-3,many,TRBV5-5,CASSFRLAGGTDTQYF,TGTGCCAGCAGCTTCCGACTAGCGGGAGGCACAGATACGCAGTATTTT
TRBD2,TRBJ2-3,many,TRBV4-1,CASSPNAPGLAGDTQYF,TGCGCCAGCAGCCCCAACGCCCCGGGACTAGCGGGAGATACGCAGTATTTT
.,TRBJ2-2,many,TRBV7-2,CASSLGPLTGELFF,TGTGCCAGCAGCTTAGGCCCCCTGACCGGGGAGCTGTTTTTT
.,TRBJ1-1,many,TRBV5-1,CASREGTNTEAFF,TGCGCCAGCAGGGAGGGGACGAACACTGAAGCTTTCTTT
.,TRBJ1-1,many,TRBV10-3,CAIRGTANTEAFF,TGTGCCATCAGGGGGACGGCGAACACTGAAGCTTTCTTT
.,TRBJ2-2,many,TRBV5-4,CASSSGTNRIGELFF,TGTGCCAGCAGCTCGGGGACAAATCGCATCGGGGAGCTGTTTTTT
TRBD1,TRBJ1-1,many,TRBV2,CASSVTGGSTEAFF,TGTGCCAGCAGTGTAACAGGGGGAAGCACTGAAGCTTTCTTT
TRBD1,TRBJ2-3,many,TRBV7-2,CASSRDRVPDTQYF,TGTGCCAGCAGCAGAGACAGGGTCCCAGATACGCAGTATTTT
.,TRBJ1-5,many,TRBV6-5,CASSTDRSGNQPQHF,TGTGCCAGCAGTACCGACAGGAGCGGCAATCAGCCCCAGCATTTT
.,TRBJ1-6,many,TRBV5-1,CASSFWTARSNSPLHF,TGCGCCAGCAGCTTCTGGACCGCACGTTCTAATTCACCCCTCCACTTT
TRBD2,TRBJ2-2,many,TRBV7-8,CASSSQGLAGNTGELFF,TGTGCCAGCAGCTCCCAAGGACTAGCGGGAAACACCGGGGAGCTGTTTTTT
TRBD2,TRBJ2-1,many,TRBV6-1,CASGDSGRAREQFF,TGTGCCAGCGGGGATAGCGGGAGGGCGCGGGAGCAGTTCTTC
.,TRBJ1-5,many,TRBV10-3,CAISESGGNQPQHF,TGTGCCATCAGTGAGTCGGGGGGCAATCAGCCCCAGCATTTT
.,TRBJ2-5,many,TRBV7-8,CASRQTGLPQETQYF,TGTGCCAGCAGGCAGACCGGGTTGCCCCAAGAGACCCAGTACTTC
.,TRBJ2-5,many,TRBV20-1,CSAPPADQETQYF,TGCAGTGCCCCCCCAGCGGACCAAGAGACCCAGTACTTC
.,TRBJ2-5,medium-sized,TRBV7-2,CASSLNWRETQYF,TGTGCCAGCAGCTTAAATTGGAGGGAGACCCAGTACTTC
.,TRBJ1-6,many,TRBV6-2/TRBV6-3,CASSPRPNSPLHF,TGTGCCAGCAGTCCCCGGCCAAATTCACCCCTCCACTTT
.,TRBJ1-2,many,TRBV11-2,CASSPNMAGGYTF,TGTGCCAGCAGCCCGAATATGGCCGGCGGGTACACCTTC
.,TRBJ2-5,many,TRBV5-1,CASRASRQETQYF,TGCGCCAGCAGAGCCAGCCGGCAAGAGACCCAGTACTTC
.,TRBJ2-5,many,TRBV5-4,CASSLSATETQYF,TGTGCCAGCAGCTTGAGCGCAACAGAGACCCAGTACTTC
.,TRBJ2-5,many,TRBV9,CASSATEETQYF,TGTGCCAGCAGCGCAACGGAAGAGACCCAGTACTTC
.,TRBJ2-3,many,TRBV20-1,CSARDSGGPRDTQYF,TGCAGTGCTAGAGATTCCGGAGGGCCACGGGATACGCAGTATTTT
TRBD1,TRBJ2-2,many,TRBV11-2,CASSPRGSFVNGELFF,TGTGCCAGCAGCCCCAGGGGGTCCTTCGTGAACGGGGAGCTGTTTTTT
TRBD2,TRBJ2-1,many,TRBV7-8,CASSLPIRLAGLRGEQFF,TGTGCCAGCAGCTTACCCATCCGACTAGCGGGCCTTAGGGGTGAGCAGTTCTTC
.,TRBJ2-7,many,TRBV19,CASSIGYEQYF,TGTGCCAGTAGTATCGGCTACGAGCAGTACTTC
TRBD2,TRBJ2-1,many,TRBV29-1,CSGGPAGGHEQFF,TGCAGCGGGGGGCCAGCGGGAGGGCATGAGCAGTTCTTC
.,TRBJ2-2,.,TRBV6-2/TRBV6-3,CASSPREGVGELFF,TGTGCCAGCAGTCCCCGCGAAGGGGTCGGGGAGCTGTTTTTT
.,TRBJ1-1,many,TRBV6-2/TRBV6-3,CASSQGHPNTEAFF,TGTGCCAGCAGCCAGGGGCACCCGAACACTGAAGCTTTCTTT
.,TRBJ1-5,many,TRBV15,CATRDWGVVDQPQHF,TGTGCCACCAGAGACTGGGGGGTCGTCGATCAGCCCCAGCATTTT
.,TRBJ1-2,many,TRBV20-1,CSARGLGRSNYGYTF,TGCAGTGCTAGAGGGCTGGGCAGGAGTAACTATGGCTACACCTTC
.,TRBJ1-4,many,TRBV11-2,CASSFSLSGEKLFF,TGTGCCAGCAGCTTCTCCTTATCGGGTGAAAAACTGTTTTTT
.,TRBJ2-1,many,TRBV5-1,CASSLVGEPYNEQFF,TGCGCCAGCAGCTTGGTTGGGGAACCCTACAATGAGCAGTTCTTC
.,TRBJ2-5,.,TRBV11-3,CASSSEKTQYF,TGTGCCAGCAGCTCAGAGAAGACCCAGTACTTC
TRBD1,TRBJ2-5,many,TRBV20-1,CSASSPGQGVTQYF,TGCAGTGCTAGTTCCCCGGGACAGGGTGTGACCCAGTACTTC
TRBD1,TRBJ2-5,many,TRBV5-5,CASSSPGQGETQYF,TGTGCCAGCAGCTCGCCGGGACAGGGGGAGACCCAGTACTTC
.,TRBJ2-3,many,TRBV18,CASSPPGSLTADTQYF,TGTGCCAGCTCACCACCCGGCAGCCTAACGGCGGATACGCAGTATTTT
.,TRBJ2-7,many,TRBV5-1,CASRMDNSYEQYF,TGCGCCAGCAGGATGGACAACTCCTACGAGCAGTACTTC
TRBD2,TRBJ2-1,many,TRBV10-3,CAMTSGSSGEQFF,TGTGCCATGACTAGCGGGAGTTCCGGGGAGCAGTTCTTC
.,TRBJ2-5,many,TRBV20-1,CSARGGGEETQYF,TGCAGTGCTAGAGGAGGCGGAGAAGAGACCCAGTACTTC
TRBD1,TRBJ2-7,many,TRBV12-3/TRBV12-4,CASSSKDRAIEQYF,TGTGCCAGCAGTTCTAAGGACAGGGCTATCGAGCAGTACTTC
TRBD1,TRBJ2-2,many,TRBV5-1,CASSLAGQGLNTGELFF,TGCGCCAGCAGCTTGGCCGGACAGGGACTGAACACCGGGGAGCTGTTTTTT
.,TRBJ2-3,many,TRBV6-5,CASSYVGGTGWNTQYF,TGTGCCAGCAGTTACGTAGGAGGAACAGGTTGGAATACGCAGTATTTT